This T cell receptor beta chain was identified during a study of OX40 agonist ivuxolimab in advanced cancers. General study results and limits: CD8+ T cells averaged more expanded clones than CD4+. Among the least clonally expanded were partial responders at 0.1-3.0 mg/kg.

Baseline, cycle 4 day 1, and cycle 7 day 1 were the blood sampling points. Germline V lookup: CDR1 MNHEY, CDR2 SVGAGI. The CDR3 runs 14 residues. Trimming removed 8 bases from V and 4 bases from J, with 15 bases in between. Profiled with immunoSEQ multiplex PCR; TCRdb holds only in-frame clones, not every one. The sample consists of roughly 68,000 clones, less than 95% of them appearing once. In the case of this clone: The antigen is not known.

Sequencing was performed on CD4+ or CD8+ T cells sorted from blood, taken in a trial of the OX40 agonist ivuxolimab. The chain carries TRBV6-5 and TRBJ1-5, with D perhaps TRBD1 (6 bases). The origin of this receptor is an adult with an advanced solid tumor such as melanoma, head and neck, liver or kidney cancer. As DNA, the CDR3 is TGTGCCAGCTCGCGTGGGGGGCAGAATCAGCCCCAGCATTTT. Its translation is CASSRGGQNQPQHF.